This T cell receptor (beta chain) comes out of a study of cytomegalovirus exposure and HLA in healthy donors. PCR employed 60 Vbeta and 13 Jbeta primers. The assay was immunoSEQ multiplex PCR, and TCRdb's table has in-frame clones only and misses some. Among about 200,000 clones, roughly 73% were seen once, and the ten largest hold around 1.9%. The receptor's source is a woman under 40 in good health and CMV-seronegative. The sample consisted of PBMCs.

The chain's CDR3 is CASSYWGGIVAEAFF. The DNA for the CDR3 is TGTGCCAGCAGTTACTGGGGAGGCATTGTCGCTGAAGCTTTCTTT. V gene TRBV6-5 combines with J gene TRBJ1-1; the D is unclear. The CDR3 is 15 residues long. V lost 1 base and J lost 6, with 15 bases in between. Germline V CDR1 and CDR2: MNHEY, SVGAGI.